The 6 T cell receptor beta chains below come from one sample, sequenced in a study of T-cell reconstitution after alpha-beta-depleted transplantation in children. Preparation of the TCRbeta library was carried out with unique molecular identifiers. TCRdb ran MiXCR on the PCR reads and lists one entry per CDR3 protein. The table includes over 200,000 distinct CDR3 sequences, 8.4% detected once. The sample in question was PBMCs, mostly from graft donor cells, obtained 360 days after TCRalphabeta/CD19-depleted stem cell transplant. The receptor set was obtained from a male patient aged 2-15 years who had a stem cell transplant for acute myeloid leukemia, so the T cells may come from the graft donor.

This clonotype was seen repeatedly, ten times or more. The V and J genes are TRBV20-1 and TRBJ2-1; 14 bases are a match to TRBD2. The V gene's germline CDR1 is DFQATT and CDR2 SNEGSKA (reference sequence). The CDR3 is made up of 17 amino acids. The J segment lost 7 bases and the V segment lost 6 bases, leaving 14 bases of the junction unmatched. CDR3 sequence reads: CSAVGLAGEIERNEQFF. In nucleotides, the CDR3 is TGCAGTGCCGTGGGACTAGCGGGAGAAATTGAGAGGAATGAGCAGTTCTTC.

This clonotype was detected only a few times. The genes are TRBV12-3 or TRBV12-4 and TRBJ2-4, with D possibly matching TRBD2 (5 bases). There are 18 residues in the CDR3. V was clipped by 5 bases and J by 2 bases, with 22 bases between them. The CDR3 sequence: CASSPTYFPTRPKNIQYF. CDR3 nucleotide sequence: TGTGCCAGCAGTCCAACCTATTTCCCCACTAGGCCCAAAAACATTCAGTACTTC.

The chain employs TRBV7-2 and TRBJ1-2; TRBD1 is a possible D gene (6 bases). Germline lookup yields CDR1 SGHTA and CDR2 FQGNSA. This CDR3 is 15 amino acids long. The ends were cut back, 1 base at V and 8 bases at J, with 17 bases in the middle. The CDR3 region has the DNA TGTGCCAGCAGCTTAGTCGCAGGGGCGACGGTGGGCTACACCTTC. As protein: CASSLVAGATVGYTF.

This clonotype was picked up a small number of times. The gene calls are TRBV6-4 and TRBJ2-1, with D perhaps TRBD1 or TRBD2 (5 bases each). Germline CDR1 MRHNA, CDR2 SNTAGT. The CDR3 sequence is 16 residues long. The V end was cut by 6 bases, the J end by 8 bases, with 23 bases between. The CDR3 bases are TGTGCCAGCAGAGGGACCAGCGAGGGGTTTAAAGATGAGCAGTTCTTC. Its protein is CASRGTSEGFKDEQFF.

A few counts support this clonotype. V and J are TRBV6-5 and TRBJ2-7, with D maybe TRBD2 (5 bases). The germline V gene encodes CDR1 MNHEY and CDR2 SVGAGI. The CDR3 spans 13 residues. Trimming cost V 2 bases and J 3 bases, with 8 bases left between them. The DNA of the CDR3 is TGTGCCAGCAGTTACCCCGGGAACTACGAGCAGTACTTC. It translates to CASSYPGNYEQYF.

This clonotype came up many times. The chain joins TRBV5-5 to TRBJ2-1; D is unclear. This CDR3 is built from 12 residues. Germline CDR1 reads SGHKS; CDR2 reads YYEKEE (reference sequence). Trimming removed 6 bases at V and 10 bases at J, with 14 bases between. The CDR3 is CASNMFLGEQFF. As DNA, the CDR3 is TGTGCCAGCAACATGTTTTTGGGAGAGCAGTTCTTC.